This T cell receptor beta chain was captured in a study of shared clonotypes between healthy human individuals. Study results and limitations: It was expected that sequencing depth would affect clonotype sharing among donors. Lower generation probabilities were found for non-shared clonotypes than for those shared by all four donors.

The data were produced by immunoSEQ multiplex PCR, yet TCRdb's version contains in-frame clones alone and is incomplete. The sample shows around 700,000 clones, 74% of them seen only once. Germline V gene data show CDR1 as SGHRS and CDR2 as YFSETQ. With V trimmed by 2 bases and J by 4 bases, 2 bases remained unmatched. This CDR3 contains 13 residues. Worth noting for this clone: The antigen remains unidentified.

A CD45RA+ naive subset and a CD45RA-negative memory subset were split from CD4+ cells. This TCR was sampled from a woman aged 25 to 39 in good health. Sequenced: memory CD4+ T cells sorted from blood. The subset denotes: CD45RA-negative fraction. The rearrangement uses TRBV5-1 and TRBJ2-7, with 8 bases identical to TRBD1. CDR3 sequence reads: CASSFGTGYEQYF. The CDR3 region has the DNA TGCGCCAGCAGCTTTGGGACAGGTTACGAGCAGTACTTC.